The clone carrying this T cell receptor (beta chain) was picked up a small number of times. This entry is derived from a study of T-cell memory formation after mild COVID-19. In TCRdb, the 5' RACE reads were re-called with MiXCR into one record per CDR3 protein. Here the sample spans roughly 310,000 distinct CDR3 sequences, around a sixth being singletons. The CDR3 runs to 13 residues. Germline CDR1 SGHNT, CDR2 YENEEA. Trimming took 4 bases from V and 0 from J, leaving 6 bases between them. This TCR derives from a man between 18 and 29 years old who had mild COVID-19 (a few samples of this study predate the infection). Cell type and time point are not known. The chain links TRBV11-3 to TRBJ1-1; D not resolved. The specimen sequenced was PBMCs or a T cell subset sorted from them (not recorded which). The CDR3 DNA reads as TGTGCCAGCAGCTCGGACCTGAACACTGAAGCTTTCTTT. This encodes CASSSDLNTEAFF.